The 32 T cell receptor beta chains given below trace back to one sample, sequenced in a study of shared clonotypes between healthy human individuals. Sequencing used immunoSEQ multiplex PCR; TCRdb keeps in-frame clones, though not all of them. The data contain over 2 million clones, under 95% of them singletons. The sequenced sample was naive CD4+ T cells from PBMCs. Subset denoted: CD45RA+ positively selected. The receptors were sampled from a man between 18 and 35 years old in good health. Some clones in this sample may be carry-over from other donors' samples.

This clone has just one count. The chain combines TRBV28 with TRBJ2-5, with 16 bases matching TRBD2. The CDR3 spans 17 residues. The V gene end was trimmed by 3 bases and the J gene end by 7 bases; junction bases not matched to a gene: 8. Germline V lookup: CDR1 MDHEN, CDR2 SYDVKM. The CDR3 nucleotides read TGTGCCAGCAGTTTTTTCGGGACTAGCGGGAGGGTTGGGACCCAGTACTTC. This sequence encodes CASSFFGTSGRVGTQYF.

The chain joins TRBV7-3 to TRBJ2-5, with D perhaps matching TRBD1 (7 bases). V lost 3 bases and J 5 bases, leaving 16 bases between the germline ends. Per the germline V gene, CDR1 is SGHTA and CDR2 is FQGTGA. This CDR3 comprises 15 residues. Here the CDR3 DNA reads TGTGCCAGCAGCTTTCAGGGGGGCTTTTGGGAGACCCAGTACTTC. It specifies CASSFQGGFWETQYF.

This chain connects TRBV6-1 to TRBJ2-1; possible D gene TRBD2, 5 bases. The CDR3 is 12 amino acids. V was cut by 10 bases and J by 7 bases, with 14 bases left in between. In germline, CDR1 is MNHNS, CDR2 SASEGT. For the CDR3, the DNA is TGTGCCACTTCGGGGAAATTAAATGAGCAGTTCTTC. It translates to CATSGKLNEQFF.

This sequence joins TRBV7-2 and TRBJ2-6, with D maybe TRBD1 (6 bases). The CDR3 loop spans 15 amino acids. Germline assignment: CDR1 SGHTA and CDR2 FQGNSA. Trimming took off 3 bases at V and 5 bases at J, with 11 bases between the two ends. The CDR3 region is CASSFPQGRANVLTF. The CDR3 region has the DNA TGTGCCAGCAGCTTTCCCCAGGGGAGGGCCAACGTCCTGACTTTC.

The chain combines TRBV10-3 with TRBJ2-3, with TRBD2 matching over 9 bases. V dropped 10 bases and J dropped 2; count of bases not matched to a gene: 7. Germline V gene lookup returns CDR1 ENHRY and CDR2 SYGVKD. The CDR3 loop spans 14 amino acids. CDR3 sequence reads: CASSTSGNTDTQYF. The CDR3 bases are TGTGCCAGCTCGACTAGCGGCAACACAGATACGCAGTATTTT.

This clone was recorded only once. This same CDR3 is encoded by further DNA sequences in the sample. The genes are TRBV28 and TRBJ2-5; the match to TRBD2 covers 9 bases. CDR1 is MDHEN and CDR2 is SYDVKM in the germline V gene. Losses at the gene ends were 2 bases for V and 4 bases for J; bases not matched to a gene: 2. The CDR3 is 14 amino acids. CDR3 amino acids: CASSLAGGPETQYF. The CDR3 DNA is TGTGCCAGCAGTTTAGCGGGAGGGCCAGAGACCCAGTACTTC.

This sequence joins TRBV19 and TRBJ2-3; D is ambiguous. Between the trimmed V and J ends, which lost 5 bases and 1 base, there was a span of 7 bases. The CDR3 totals 13 residues. CDR1 and CDR2 from the germline V gene are LNHDA and SQIVND (reference sequence). CDR3 sequence: CASSASGTDTQYF. The DNA for the CDR3 is TGTGCCAGTAGTGCCAGCGGCACAGATACGCAGTATTTT.

V usage is TRBV5-4 and J usage is TRBJ1-2; D is perhaps TRBD1 (6 bases). CDR1 and CDR2 from the germline V gene are SGHNT and YYREEE (reference sequence). Trimming removed 1 base from V and 2 bases from J, with 9 bases in between. CDR3 length equals 14 residues. The CDR3 bases are TGTGCCAGCAGCTTGCTAACAGGGAACTATGGCTACACCTTC. This gives the protein CASSLLTGNYGYTF.

Comments on this clone: The sample has other DNA sequences that encode this CDR3 too. This chain links TRBV5-1 with TRBJ1-3; the D is unclear. Looked up from germline, CDR1 is SGHRS and CDR2 is YFSETQ. The CDR3 runs 15 residues. With 0 bases removed from V and 0 bases from J, the gap between germline ends came to 7 bases. DNA of the CDR3: TGCGCCAGCAGCTTGGACCGATACTCTGGAAACACCATATATTTT. It encodes CASSLDRYSGNTIYF. The full variable domain, rest sourced from reference TRBV5-1 and TRBJ1-3, is KAGVTQTPRYLIKTRGQQVTLSCSPISGHRSVSWYQQTPGQGLQFLFEYFSETQRNKGNFPGRFSGRQFSNSRSEMNVSTLELGDSALYLCASSLDRYSGNTIYFGEGSWLTVV.

This rearrangement joins TRBV19 to TRBJ2-5; the match to TRBD1 covers 8 bases. The CDR3 is made up of 16 amino acids. CDR1 is LNHDA and CDR2 is SQIVND in the germline V gene (reference sequence). V dropped 2 bases and J dropped 4; count of bases not matched to a gene: 9. DNA for the CDR3: TGTGCCAGTAGTATAACACGGACAGGGAACGCAGAGACCCAGTACTTC. It codes for CASSITRTGNAETQYF.

This chain joins TRBV30 and TRBJ1-1, with 8 positions matching TRBD1. The V and J ends lost 1 base and 1 base, in that order; junction bases with no gene match: 2. CDR3 length: 14 residues. Germline values: CDR1 GTSNPN, CDR2 SVGIG (reference sequence). The CDR3 loop reads CAWSAGTGNTEAFF. The DNA for the CDR3 is TGTGCCTGGAGTGCCGGGACAGGGAACACTGAAGCTTTCTTT.

Note on this clone: This same CDR3 is encoded by further DNA sequences in the sample. The genes are TRBV5-1 and TRBJ2-7; 7 nucleotides match TRBD1. The germline gives CDR1 SGHRS, CDR2 YFSETQ. V lost 3 bases and J lost 4; bases outside the gene matches: 7. This CDR3 has 14 residues. In DNA form, the CDR3 reads TGCGCCAGCAGCTCCAGACAGGGTGGGTACGAGCAGTACTTC. Amino acids: CASSSRQGGYEQYF.

This sequence joins TRBV5-6 and TRBJ1-5; D call uncertain. V gave up 0 bases and J gave up 6 bases, with 16 bases separating them. Germline V CDR1 and CDR2: SGHDT, YYEEEE. The CDR3 runs to 16 residues. The CDR3 region is CASSLAGRNGAQPQHF. For the CDR3, the DNA is TGTGCCAGCAGCTTGGCCGGACGGAATGGAGCTCAGCCCCAGCATTTT.

The chain couples TRBV7-3 to TRBJ2-5; D gene unclear. This CDR3 is built from 11 residues. Trimming cost V 11 bases and J 5 bases, with 12 bases left between them. Germline CDR1 is SGHTA and CDR2 is FQGTGA. This CDR3 is CAVGTGETQYF. The CDR3 region has the DNA TGTGCCGTCGGAACCGGGGAGACCCAGTACTTC.

V gene TRBV27 combines with J gene TRBJ2-1; 9 nucleotides align to TRBD1. The CDR3 extends over 15 amino acids. Germline CDR1 MNHEY, CDR2 SMNVEV (reference sequence). Unmatched junction bases numbered 9, after V lost 6 bases and J lost 6 bases. The CDR3 spells CASRSRDRAVNEQFF. Here the CDR3 DNA reads TGTGCCAGCAGATCTCGGGACAGGGCAGTCAATGAGCAGTTCTTC.

The V call is TRBV14, the J call TRBJ2-3, with 15 bases identical to TRBD2. Looked up from germline, CDR1 is SGHDN and CDR2 is FVKESK. V dropped 4 bases and J dropped 9; count of bases not matched to a gene: 2. The CDR3 sequence is 14 residues long. The CDR3 here is CASSPGTSGRTQYF. DNA of the CDR3: TGTGCCAGCAGCCCAGGGACTAGCGGGAGGACGCAGTATTTT.

This clone has a single count. J is TRBJ2-7 and V is TRBV2; D is ambiguous. The CDR3 sequence is 14 residues long. V was shortened by 2 bases and J by 1 base, with 9 bases between the two germline ends. Germline values: CDR1 SNHLY, CDR2 FYNNEI. Here the CDR3 reads CASSETSRSYEQYF. The CDR3 DNA is TGTGCCAGCAGTGAAACCTCAAGATCCTACGAGCAGTACTTC. The complete variable domain, with remaining parts taken from reference TRBV2 and TRBJ2-7, reads EPEVTQTPSHQVTQMGQEVILRCVPISNHLYFYWYRQILGQKVEFLVSFYNNEISEKSEIFDDQFSVERPDGSNFTLKIRSTKLEDSAMYFCASSETSRSYEQYFGPGTRLTVT.

This rearrangement joins TRBV5-1 to TRBJ2-5; 13 bases fit TRBD2. In germline, CDR1 is SGHRS, CDR2 YFSETQ. This CDR3 is built from 15 residues. J lost 5 bases, V lost 4 bases, and 5 bases had no gene match. The CDR3 protein is CASSVGLAGDETQYF. The CDR3 DNA follows: TGCGCCAGCAGCGTAGGACTAGCGGGAGACGAGACCCAGTACTTC.

This chain uses TRBV5-1 with TRBJ2-4; D is unresolved. The CDR3 contains 15 residues. V was pared by 0 bases and J by 0 bases, with 7 bases between. The germline gives CDR1 SGHRS, CDR2 YFSETQ. The CDR3 loop is CASSLEPLAKNIQYF. The CDR3 DNA reads as TGCGCCAGCAGCTTGGAGCCCTTAGCCAAAAACATTCAGTACTTC.

Here the CDR3 reads CASSIVRANSPLHF. CDR3 sequence (DNA): TGTGCCAGCAGTATTGTGCGGGCCAATTCACCCCTCCACTTT. The genes are TRBV2 and TRBJ1-6; D unresolved. Germline-derived CDR1 and CDR2 are SNHLY and FYNNEI. Trimming removed 5 bases at V and 7 bases at J, with 12 bases between. The CDR3 spans 14 residues.

The chain recombines TRBV5-1 with TRBJ2-5; 10 bases are a match to TRBD2. Near its end, the DNA agrees better with TRBJ2-7, so the J call may be wrong. Germline lookup yields CDR1 SGHRS and CDR2 YFSETQ. The CDR3 length is 15 residues. CDR3 in amino acids: CASSILAGVGNEQYF. CDR3 nucleotides: TGCGCCAGCAGCATCCTAGCGGGAGTAGGTAACGAGCAGTACTTC.

V is TRBV7-3 and J is TRBJ2-6; a weak D match, TRBD1 (6 bases). V shed 3 bases and J shed 4 bases, with 13 bases lying between them. The germline V gene has CDR1 SGHTA and CDR2 FQGTGA. This CDR3 is 16 amino acids long. The CDR3 DNA reads TGTGCCAGCAGCTTGACAGGACCTCTGGGGGCCAACGTCCTGACTTTC. This codes for CASSLTGPLGANVLTF.

The genes are TRBV6-4 and TRBJ2-3; TRBD2 matches 9 bases. This CDR3 spans 15 amino acids. The V and J ends lost 6 bases and 3 bases, in that order; junction bases with no gene match: 7. Germline CDR1 is MRHNA and CDR2 is SNTAGT. The CDR3 sequence: CASRVIAGETDTQYF. CDR3 sequence (DNA): TGTGCCAGCAGAGTTATAGCGGGAGAGACAGATACGCAGTATTTT.

CDR3 sequence reads: CASKREENNEQFF. As DNA, the CDR3 is TGTGCCAGCAAGCGGGAGGAAAACAATGAGCAGTTCTTC. The chain couples TRBV19 to TRBJ2-1; TRBD2 matches at 9 bases. Trimming at V came to 9 bases and at J to 5 bases, leaving 5 bases not matched to a gene. The CDR3 sequence is 13 residues long. Germline V gives CDR1 LNHDA, CDR2 SQIVND (reference sequence).

This clone was seen more than once but under ten times. The same CDR3 is also encoded by other DNA sequences in this sample. The chain employs TRBV5-6 and TRBJ1-3; D remains unclear. This CDR3 spans 13 amino acids. Between the trimmed V and J ends, which lost 0 bases and 2 bases, there was a span of 3 bases. Germline CDR1 reads SGHDT; CDR2 reads YYEEEE. CDR3 sequence reads: CASSLGAGNTIYF. CDR3 nucleotide sequence: TGTGCCAGCAGCTTGGGGGCTGGAAACACCATATATTTT.

The chain combines TRBV7-9 with TRBJ2-1; D may be TRBD1 (6 bases). Looked up from germline, CDR1 is SEHNR and CDR2 is FQNEAQ (reference sequence). This CDR3 has 16 residues. The V and J ends lost 4 bases and 0 bases respectively, with 13 bases between them. This CDR3 reads CASSWLGQSSYNEQFF. CDR3 DNA: TGTGCCAGCAGCTGGCTCGGACAGAGCTCCTACAATGAGCAGTTCTTC.

The V gene is TRBV19, the J gene TRBJ1-4; D ambiguous. V shed 2 bases and J shed 10 bases, with 17 bases lying between them. The CDR3 is 15 residues long. The V gene's germline CDR1 is LNHDA and CDR2 SQIVND (reference sequence). Here the CDR3 DNA reads TGTGCCAGTAGTATACCCGGGCTCGGGTCAGGAAAACTGTTTTTT. Translation: CASSIPGLGSGKLFF.

The chain uses TRBV18 and TRBJ1-2; TRBD1 agrees at 8 bases. CDR3 length: 14 amino acids. Losses at the gene ends were 3 bases for V and 3 bases for J; bases not matched to a gene: 3. CDR1 is KGHSH, CDR2 LQKENI, per germline. The CDR3 protein is CASSPGQDDYGYTF. As DNA, the CDR3 is TGTGCCAGCTCACCGGGACAGGATGACTATGGCTACACCTTC.

Here the CDR3 DNA reads TGTGCCAGCCCTCCGGGGCGGACCATGAACACTGAAGCTTTCTTT. As protein: CASPPGRTMNTEAFF. This sequence joins TRBV28 and TRBJ1-1, with D perhaps matching TRBD1 (5 bases). The CDR3 has 15 amino acids. Trimming left V 8 bases short and J 0 bases short, with 16 bases between. Germline CDR1 is MDHEN and CDR2 is SYDVKM. Variable domain in full (rest from reference TRBV28 and TRBJ1-1): DVKVTQSSRYLVKRTGEKVFLECVQDMDHENMFWYRQDPGLGLRLIYFSYDVKMKEKGDIPEGYSVSREKKERFSLILESASTNQTSMYLCASPPGRTMNTEAFFGQGTRLTVV.

The rearrangement links TRBV4-2 to TRBJ1-2; D is uncertain. Germline V gene sequence: CDR1 LGHNA, CDR2 YNFKEQ. The CDR3 runs to 17 residues. V gave up 1 base and J gave up 0 bases, with 15 bases separating them. The CDR3 coding sequence is TGTGCCAGCAGCCAAGGGCAAGTGGGTAGTCCTAACTATGGCTACACCTTC. This translates into CASSQGQVGSPNYGYTF.

This chain joins TRBV5-4 and TRBJ1-1; D is perhaps TRBD1 (5 bases). Germline CDR1 SGHNT, CDR2 YYREEE (reference sequence). The CDR3 sequence is 14 residues long. Trimming took off 5 bases at V and 1 base at J, with 12 bases between the two ends. The DNA of the CDR3 is TGTGCCAGCAGACCGTGGGGGTGGAACACTGAAGCTTTCTTT. Amino acid sequence: CASRPWGWNTEAFF.

V usage is TRBV6-5 and J usage is TRBJ1-1, with 9 bases identical to TRBD1. CDR1 MNHEY and CDR2 SVGAGI come from the germline V gene. V lost 5 bases, J lost 11 bases, and 6 bases stayed unmatched. The CDR3 has 12 residues. In DNA form, the CDR3 reads TGTGCCAGCAGTAAGACAGGGGGTGAGGCTTTCTTT. Its protein is CASSKTGGEAFF.